This TCR beta chain derives from a study of shared clonotypes between healthy human individuals. Study context: Each donor contributed plates that comprised three CD4 naive, three CD4 memory, two CD8 naive and one CD8 memory.

TCRdb's table, derived via immunoSEQ multiplex PCR, lists solely in-frame clones and lacks some. The sample has millions of clones; over 85% are singletons. This CDR3 comprises 16 residues. Germline loops: CDR1 SQVTM, CDR2 ANQGSEA. J lost 3 bases, V lost 1 base, and 7 bases had no gene match. The chain links TRBV29-1 to TRBJ2-3, with TRBD2 matching 10 bases. This receptor was obtained from a young man in good health. Sequencing used naive CD4+ T cells sorted from blood. As for subset: CD45RA+ positively selected. CDR3 in amino acids: CSVEARTSGSTDTQYF. Here the CDR3 DNA reads TGCAGCGTTGAAGCCCGGACTAGCGGAAGTACAGATACGCAGTATTTT.